This T cell receptor (beta chain) was recorded in a study of T cells in Graves' hyperthyroidism and ophthalmopathy. Study details: Initial diagnosis, before any treatment, was when peripheral blood was collected. Study findings and constraints: Ophthalmopathy was separated from stable hyperthyroidism by a 13 V-J model. The model predicted ophthalmopathy a median around six months before onset.

Trimming cost V 5 bases and J 6 bases, with 22 bases left between them. Per germline, CDR1 LNHDA and CDR2 SQIVND (reference sequence). CDR3 length: 17 amino acids. Pregnant or lactating patients were excluded, as were those with uncontrolled infection or other autoimmune disease. Amplification targeted TCR beta CDR3 regions from RNA transcripts. First-round RT-PCR targeting the TCR CDR3 was performed with the HTBI primer set. TCRdb itself ran the multiplex PCR reads through MiXCR, one entry per CDR3 protein. In the table there are roughly 180,000 distinct CDR3 sequences, just under 9.5% of which are singletons. With respect to this clonotype: What it binds is not known.

This sequence joins TRBV19 and TRBJ2-2; a weak D match, TRBD1 (6 bases). The TCR was taken from a woman aged 18-29 years with Graves' hyperthyroidism that later progressed to Graves' ophthalmopathy. The source material was blood. The CDR3 nucleotides read TGTGCCAGTAGTCCCGTGACGGACAGCTCTAGGGCCGGGGAGCTGTTTTTT. It is translated as CASSPVTDSSRAGELFF. The full variable domain, its missing parts supplied by reference TRBV19 and TRBJ2-2, is DGGITQSPKYLFRKEGQNVTLSCEQNLNHDAMYWYRQDPGQGLRLIYYSQIVNDFQKGDIAEGYSVSREKKESFPLTVTSAQKNPTAFYLCASSPVTDSSRAGELFFGEGSRLTVL.